The clone carrying this T cell receptor (beta chain) turned up a few times. As yet, its antigen is unknown. This record comes from a study of shared clonotypes between healthy human individuals. As for the study in general: Three CD4 naive, three CD4 memory, two CD8 naive and one CD8 memory plate were used per donor. Study observations and caveats: The study sampled only blood, and tissue repertoires likely differ. Unshared clonotypes carried lower generation probabilities than those common to all four donors.

Germline CDR1 is MNHEY and CDR2 is SMNVEV (reference sequence). The CDR3 consists of 14 residues. V lost 4 bases and J 1 base, leaving 10 bases between the germline ends. Deep was the level used in running the assay. Assay used: immunoSEQ multiplex PCR; TCRdb lists only in-frame clones, some missing. The profile shows about 600,000 clones, less than 97% of them singletons. Terminally differentiated effector memory CD45RA+ cells were excluded by CCR7 positive selection of CD45RO-negative cells. This receptor was identified in a young woman in good health. Sequencing was carried out using naive CD8+ T cells sorted from blood. V gene TRBV27 combines with J gene TRBJ1-1; the D gene is possibly TRBD1 (5 bases). The CDR3 protein is CASSSAGWNTEAFF. In DNA form, the CDR3 reads TGTGCCAGCAGTTCCGCAGGGTGGAACACTGAAGCTTTCTTT.